The clone carrying this T cell receptor beta chain was detected only a few times. Its cognate antigen is unknown. This CDR3 has 15 residues. Per germline, CDR1 SGHDT and CDR2 YYEEEE. V lost 5 bases to trimming and J lost 2 bases; unmatched junction nucleotides: 6. These data belong to a study of post-analysis software for immune sequencing data. Looking at the study overall: The disease courses spanned relapsing-remitting, secondary progressive and progressive-relapsing forms of multiple sclerosis. Study-wide results and caveats: In patients, about 5 TRBV segments were more frequent than in controls, with TRBV5-6, TRBV5-1 and TRBV20-1 among them.

Built from TCR beta cDNA, the libraries had unique molecular identifiers in them. One entry per CDR3 protein results from TCRdb running MiXCR on the PCR reads. Among hundreds of thousands of distinct CDR3 sequences listed, around 60% were seen once. Sequences were obtained from blood. This sequence joins TRBV5-6 and TRBJ2-1; 8 nucleotides match TRBD1. The sequence was obtained from a girl under 10 years old with multiple sclerosis. CDR3 nucleotide sequence: TGTGCCAGCAGTTCGGGACAGGACCCCTACAATGAGCAGTTCTTC. Translating gives CASSSGQDPYNEQFF.